Sequencing of this T cell receptor (beta chain) was carried out in a study of blood T cell repertoires in COVID-19. The table came from immunoSEQ multiplex PCR; TCRdb's copy has only in-frame clones and leaves some out. The data hold 180,000 or so clones, with roughly 84% observed a single time. The receptor was isolated from an elderly woman with acute or convalescent COVID-19. The sample comprised peripheral blood.

The CDR3 here is CASSWGQGQTQYF. CDR3 bases: TGTGCCAGCAGCTGGGGACAGGGACAGACCCAGTACTTC. The chain links TRBV5-4 to TRBJ2-5; 9 positions match TRBD1. J lost 6 bases, V lost 3 bases, and 3 bases had no gene match. This CDR3 has 13 residues. The germline CDR1 and CDR2 sequences are SGHNT and YYREEE (reference sequence).